This entry describes one TCR beta chain. This receptor's antigen is unknown. One base away there is no much larger clone; base qualities are not given. This sample was included in a study of T cell repertoires in aging, cancer and after chemotherapy (dated by TCRdb to about 2019). As for the study more broadly: The donors fell into six age groups ranging from 30 or younger to 70 or older, and each group had at least three individuals. The study profiled peripheral blood TCR beta repertoires from healthy donors and cancer patients to examine immunoaging and T cell reconstitution after chemotherapy. In the hematological group, the paired samples taken before and after chemotherapy came from chronic lymphocytic leukemia patients who were treated with regimens based on fludarabine or bendamustine. A cohort of 220 or so cancer patients (around 94 with hematological and 110 to 140 with solid cancers) was assembled, and 95 healthy donors were included as a reference group. Millions of TCR reads were contained in the full dataset. The full study reports these points: According to the authors, the repertoire data do not allow conclusions to be drawn about immunological memory after chemotherapy. Hematological cancer patients had lymphoid organ infiltration, which may itself impair thymic emigration or peripheral T cell expansion. An increase in median generation probability over the chemotherapy interval was observed in both cancer cohorts, suggesting that the repertoire was reconstituted through rebound thymic output. In healthy donors, the decline in TCR diversity with age was mainly due to loss of richness, whereas in cancer patients loss of evenness also played a role. Significantly lower blood TCR diversity and higher clonality were observed in untreated patients with hematological or solid cancers than in age-matched healthy donors.

Using a mixed TRB-A/B primer pool, multiplex touch-down PCR amplified rearranged TRB sequences covering the V, D and J segments. Illumina adapters and sample indices were attached to the amplicons in two consecutive PCR reactions using Phusion HS II polymerase. The amplicons were purified from gel with the NucleoSpin Gel and PCR Clean-up kit and then assessed with Qubit and an Agilent 2100 Bioanalyzer. Sequencing of the libraries was done on an Illumina MiSeq with paired-end, single-indexed 600-cycle runs. Per the authors' processing: MiXCR versions 2.12 and 3.0.5 were used to process TRB sequences. Each unique CDR3 nucleotide sequence counted as one clone, and only productive sequences with at least two reads were retained. The repertoire metrics were Shannon diversity, evenness, clonality (calculated as one minus evenness), and diversity profiles parameterized by alpha from 0 to 5. The IGoR algorithm was used to compute generation probabilities of clones in paired pre- and post-chemotherapy samples. In TCRdb, the public reads were trimmed at Q25 with fastp and aligned with MiXCR, with productive beta chains retained. When rows share a CDR3 protein, they turn into one entry using the most common DNA and genes. Clone size and V and J calls follow TCRdb, not the original study. Across this sample there are over a thousand distinct CDR3 sequences, with approximately 60% seen only once. The biggest ten clones account for 42% of the sample.

TCR beta rearrangements were amplified from genomic DNA extracted from peripheral blood rather than from sorted cells or RNA. According to the germline V gene, CDR1 reads SGHTA and CDR2 reads FQGNSA. Germline trimming: 1 base from V, 11 bases from J; junction bases outside gene matches: 10. The CDR3 measures 14 amino acids from cysteine to phenylalanine. The sequence is cut down to CDR3 DNA, 42 bases in frame from base 1. Sequencing was performed on blood. The rearrangement combines TRBV7-2 with TRBJ1-1; 7 bases in the junction line up with TRBD1. The clonotype originates from a human donor with a blood cancer. Here is the DNA: TGTGCCAGCAGCTTAGATGGAGGGGGCGCGAGGGCTTTCTTT. Translated, this is CASSLDGGGARAFF.